The 29 T cell receptor beta chains presented below share a single source sample, sequenced in a study of cytomegalovirus exposure and HLA in healthy donors. Primers for the PCR totalled 60 Vbeta and 13 Jbeta. TCRdb's table, derived via immunoSEQ multiplex PCR, lists solely in-frame clones and lacks some. The sample consists of some 65,000 clones, 65% to 70% of them appearing once. Sequencing used PBMCs. The receptors come from a woman aged 25 to 39 in good health and CMV-seronegative.

The V gene is TRBV10-2, the J gene TRBJ2-1; 9 nucleotides align to TRBD2. Germline lookup yields CDR1 WSHSY and CDR2 SAAADI. Germline trimming cut 6 bases from V and 10 bases from J; bases unmatched to any gene: 10. The CDR3 has 14 amino acids. CDR3 in amino acids: CASRGSGGQWEQFF. The CDR3 DNA reads TGCGCCAGCAGGGGTAGCGGGGGACAGTGGGAGCAGTTCTTC.

This clone appeared a few times. Here the CDR3 reads CASSHSGTGSYEQYF. The CDR3 DNA sequence: TGCGCCAGCAGCCATTCCGGGACAGGGTCGTACGAGCAGTACTTC. V and J are TRBV4-3 and TRBJ2-5, with TRBD1 identical over 9 bases. With the DNA end fitting TRBJ2-7 better, the J assignment may be wrong. The CDR3 is made up of 15 amino acids. Per the germline V gene, CDR1 is LGHNA and CDR2 is YSLEER.

This clone was observed a single time. CDR3 region: CASSLVSSGGRETQYF. The CDR3 coding sequence is TGTGCCAGCAGCTTAGTTTCTAGCGGGGGCAGAGAGACCCAGTACTTC. The V and J genes are TRBV7-2 and TRBJ2-5; the match to TRBD2 covers 10 bases. The CDR3 sequence is 16 residues long. Germline-derived CDR1 and CDR2 are SGHTA and FQGNSA. The junction had 6 bases not matched to a gene; V was cut back by 1 base and J by 4 bases.

This chain links TRBV5-1 with TRBJ1-5; D might be TRBD1 (6 bases). This CDR3 is 14 amino acids long. In germline, CDR1 is SGHRS, CDR2 YFSETQ. Trimming shortened V by 4 bases and J by 2 bases, and 10 bases separated the two germline ends. CDR3 protein: CASSTGTGNQPQHF. CDR3 DNA sequence: TGCGCCAGCAGCACAGGGACGGGCAATCAGCCCCAGCATTTT.

The rearrangement links TRBV30 to TRBJ2-3, with a tentative D call TRBD1 (6 bases). CDR3 length equals 15 residues. In germline, CDR1 is GTSNPN, CDR2 SVGIG (reference sequence). V was trimmed by 0 bases and J by 5 bases, leaving 15 bases between them. The CDR3 loop is CAWSVGRGGRDTQYF. For the CDR3, the DNA is TGTGCCTGGAGTGTTGGCAGGGGTGGCCGAGATACGCAGTATTTT.

The chain uses TRBV5-1 and TRBJ2-1, with 10 bases that match TRBD1. V dropped 8 bases and J dropped 1; count of bases not matched to a gene: 12. Germline values: CDR1 SGHRS, CDR2 YFSETQ. The CDR3 consists of 17 residues. CDR3 loop: CASSPSGTGDSYNEQFF. DNA of the CDR3: TGCGCCAGTTCCCCATCCGGGACAGGGGATTCCTACAATGAGCAGTTCTTC. The whole variable domain, filled in from reference TRBV5-1 and TRBJ2-1, reads KAGVTQTPRYLIKTRGQQVTLSCSPISGHRSVSWYQQTPGQGLQFLFEYFSETQRNKGNFPGRFSGRQFSNSRSEMNVSTLELGDSALYLCASSPSGTGDSYNEQFFGPGTRLTVL.

The chain couples TRBV27 to TRBJ1-2; 9 nucleotides line up with TRBD1. Germline V lookup: CDR1 MNHEY, CDR2 SMNVEV (reference sequence). This CDR3 has 16 residues. Trimming at V came to 4 bases and at J to 3 bases, leaving 9 bases not matched to a gene. The CDR3 region is CASSSGPRTGDYGYTF. The DNA for the CDR3 is TGTGCCAGCAGTTCCGGACCCAGGACAGGGGACTATGGCTACACCTTC.

A few counts support this clone. The V gene is TRBV9, the J gene TRBJ2-7, with TRBD1 identical over 7 bases. Germline lookup yields CDR1 SGDLS and CDR2 YYNGEE. CDR3 length equals 14 residues. The V gene end was trimmed by 6 bases and the J gene end by 3 bases; junction bases not matched to a gene: 9. The CDR3 here is CASNAGDSRYEQYF. DNA for the CDR3: TGTGCCAGCAACGCAGGGGACAGTCGCTACGAGCAGTACTTC.

The chain joins TRBV25-1 to TRBJ1-6; tentative D call: TRBD1 (5 bases). Germline V lookup: CDR1 MGHDK, CDR2 SYGVNS. This CDR3 has 14 amino acids. V lost 2 bases and J 7 bases, leaving 9 bases between the germline ends. CDR3 amino acids: CASSEAGKNSPLHF. The CDR3 DNA is TGTGCCAGCAGTGAAGCAGGGAAAAATTCACCCCTCCACTTT.

The V gene is TRBV28, the J gene TRBJ1-5; tentative D call: TRBD1 (6 bases). The germline V gene has CDR1 MDHEN and CDR2 SYDVKM. CDR3 length: 16 amino acids. With 4 bases removed from V and 5 bases from J, the gap between germline ends came to 18 bases. CDR3 loop: CASSSVATGSHQPQHF. CDR3 sequence (DNA): TGTGCCAGCAGTTCTGTTGCAACAGGGTCCCATCAGCCCCAGCATTTT.

This rearrangement joins TRBV6-5 to TRBJ2-7; the D gene is possibly TRBD2 (6 bases). V was trimmed by 2 bases and J by 3 bases, leaving 8 bases between them. CDR3 size: 13 residues. CDR1 and CDR2 (germline): MNHEY, SVGAGI. CDR3 sequence: CASSYRGDYEQYF. CDR3 coding DNA: TGTGCCAGCAGTTACCGCGGGGACTACGAGCAGTACTTC.

The chain has TRBV5-1 and TRBJ1-1, with 7 nucleotides matching TRBD1. Germline CDR1 is SGHRS and CDR2 is YFSETQ. The junction had 7 bases not matched to a gene; V was cut back by 2 bases and J by 3 bases. CDR3 length equals 15 residues. This chain's CDR3 is CASSFGTARDTEAFF. CDR3 DNA: TGCGCCAGCAGCTTCGGGACAGCGAGAGACACTGAAGCTTTCTTT. Full variable domain (remainder filled in from reference TRBV5-1 and TRBJ1-1): KAGVTQTPRYLIKTRGQQVTLSCSPISGHRSVSWYQQTPGQGLQFLFEYFSETQRNKGNFPGRFSGRQFSNSRSEMNVSTLELGDSALYLCASSFGTARDTEAFFGQGTRLTVV.

The chain links TRBV6-4 to TRBJ2-1; 11 nucleotides line up with TRBD2. CDR1 MRHNA and CDR2 SNTAGT come from the germline V gene. V lost 4 bases and J lost 7; bases outside the gene matches: 6. This CDR3 comprises 15 residues. CDR3 in DNA: TGTGCCAGCAGTGGGGGGACTAGCGGTGTGAATGAGCAGTTCTTC. It yields the protein CASSGGTSGVNEQFF.

J is TRBJ1-4 and V is TRBV13; D possibly corresponds to TRBD1 (5 bases). The CDR3 length is 16 residues. Germline CDR1 is PRHDT and CDR2 is FYEKMQ (reference sequence). V was shortened by 3 bases and J by 2 bases, with 13 bases between the two germline ends. In DNA, the CDR3 is TGTGCCAGCAGCTTCAGGGTGGCATCGACTAATGAAAAACTGTTTTTT. This gives the protein CASSFRVASTNEKLFF.

The V gene is TRBV9, the J gene TRBJ1-5, with D perhaps matching TRBD1 (6 bases). The CDR3 length is 13 residues. V lost 10 bases, J lost 1 base, and 12 bases lay in between. In germline, CDR1 is SGDLS, CDR2 YYNGEE. The CDR3 spells CAQIQGSNQPQHF. The CDR3 nucleotides read TGTGCCCAAATACAGGGAAGCAATCAGCCCCAGCATTTT. Supplemented by reference TRBV9 and TRBJ1-5, the full variable domain reads DSGVTQTPKHLITATGQRVTLRCSPRSGDLSVYWYQQSLDQGLQFLIQYYNGEERAKGNILERFSAQQFPDLHSELNLSSLELGDSALYFCAQIQGSNQPQHFGDGTRLSIL.

J is TRBJ1-6 and V is TRBV7-8; weak D call: TRBD1 (6 bases). This CDR3 is 16 amino acids long. V was cut by 6 bases and J by 0 bases, with 12 bases left in between. CDR1 and CDR2 from the germline V gene are SGHVS and FQNEAQ. Here the CDR3 reads CASRRTASSYNSPLHF. The CDR3 DNA reads TGTGCCAGCAGAAGGACAGCCAGCTCCTATAATTCACCCCTCCACTTT.

This chain links TRBV10-3 with TRBJ2-1; 8 nucleotides match TRBD1. Per the germline V gene, CDR1 is ENHRY and CDR2 is SYGVKD. Unmatched junction bases numbered 8, after V lost 9 bases and J lost 4 bases. The CDR3 totals 14 residues. CDR3 sequence reads: CAISPGQDYNEQFF. The CDR3, as DNA: TGTGCCATTTCCCCGGGACAGGATTACAATGAGCAGTTCTTC.

This sequence joins TRBV15 and TRBJ2-3; 8 bases fit TRBD2. The CDR3 sequence is 17 residues long. The junction had 9 bases not matched to a gene; V was cut back by 3 bases and J by 1 base. Per the germline V gene, CDR1 is LNHNV and CDR2 is YYDKDF (reference sequence). The CDR3 DNA reads TGTGCCACCAGCAGGCAGCGGGCGGGGGGACGCACAGATACGCAGTATTTT. Translation: CATSRQRAGGRTDTQYF.

The rearrangement uses TRBV9 and TRBJ2-1; 8 positions agree with TRBD1. V lost 1 base to trimming and J lost 5 bases; unmatched junction nucleotides: 5. The germline V gene encodes CDR1 SGDLS and CDR2 YYNGEE. The CDR3 has 15 residues. CDR3 protein: CASSVRTGYNNEQFF. CDR3 sequence (DNA): TGTGCCAGCAGCGTAAGGACAGGGTATAACAATGAGCAGTTCTTC.

Notes on this clone: Since the CDR3 does not end with the conserved phenylalanine or tryptophan, this likely comes from a read error. It is unclear where the CDR3 begins or ends on the DNA, so no DNA is shown, and the CDR3 is as TCRdb lists it. This chain links TRBV30 with TRBJ1-6; the table's D call of TRBD1 was not tested on the DNA. CDR1 is GTSNPN, CDR2 SVGIG, per germline (reference sequence). The CDR3 is made up of 14 amino acids, end residues included. CDR3 region: CAWSRTGGFSPLHV.

The V gene is TRBV28, the J gene TRBJ2-5; D gene uncertain. The CDR3 spans 13 residues. Trimming took 5 bases from V and 1 from J, leaving 8 bases between them. Looked up from germline, CDR1 is MDHEN and CDR2 is SYDVKM. CDR3 amino acids: CASSARFQETQYF. The CDR3 DNA follows: TGTGCCAGCAGTGCCCGGTTCCAAGAGACCCAGTACTTC.

The chain carries TRBV5-8 and TRBJ1-4; 8 nucleotides line up with TRBD1. Germline V gives CDR1 SGHTS, CDR2 YDEGEE. The CDR3 has 16 residues. V lost 0 bases and J lost 8; bases outside the gene matches: 9. The CDR3 DNA sequence: TGTGCCAGCAGCTTGGGAACGACAGGGGTGGAAGAAAAACTGTTTTTT. This translates into CASSLGTTGVEEKLFF. The full variable domain, in which reference TRBV5-8 and TRBJ1-4 provide the parts outside the CDR3, is EAGVTQSPTHLIKTRGQQATLRCSPISGHTSVYWYQQALGLGLQFLLWYDEGEERNRGNFPPRFSGRQFPNYSSELNVNALELEDSALYLCASSLGTTGVEEKLFFGSGTQLSVL.

V is TRBV27 and J is TRBJ1-1, with TRBD1 identical over 9 bases. The CDR3 totals 16 residues. CDR1 MNHEY and CDR2 SMNVEV come from the germline V gene (reference sequence). With V trimmed by 5 bases and J by 5 bases, 12 bases remained unmatched. CDR3 nucleotide sequence: TGTGCCAGCAGTCCGCGACTCACAGGGGGCGGAACTGAAGCTTTCTTT. It yields the protein CASSPRLTGGGTEAFF.

The sample holds a few counts of this clone. This sequence joins TRBV2 and TRBJ1-1; no clear D. The CDR3 contains 14 residues. Germline V CDR1 and CDR2: SNHLY, FYNNEI. Trimming removed 7 bases from V and 2 bases from J, with 14 bases in between. The CDR3 spells CASIIGRGNTEAFF. The CDR3 region has the DNA TGTGCCAGCATCATAGGTCGGGGAAACACTGAAGCTTTCTTT. Full variable domain (rest looked up from reference TRBV2 and TRBJ1-1): EPEVTQTPSHQVTQMGQEVILRCVPISNHLYFYWYRQILGQKVEFLVSFYNNEISEKSEIFDDQFSVERPDGSNFTLKIRSTKLEDSAMYFCASIIGRGNTEAFFGQGTRLTVV.

This clone occurred many times. V and J are TRBV30 and TRBJ1-1, with D perhaps matching TRBD1 (6 bases). Germline lookup yields CDR1 GTSNPN and CDR2 SVGIG (reference sequence). This CDR3 is 13 amino acids long. Trimming stripped 0 bases from V and 5 bases from J, with 10 bases between. Here the CDR3 reads CAWSVVDRTEAFF. For the CDR3, the DNA is TGTGCCTGGAGTGTAGTGGACAGAACTGAAGCTTTCTTT.

This clone was found a few times. The chain is built from TRBV10-3 and TRBJ1-2; perhaps TRBD1 as D (6 bases). V lost 2 bases and J lost 4, with 11 bases in between. This CDR3 has 14 amino acids. CDR1 is ENHRY and CDR2 is SYGVKD in the germline V gene. The CDR3 is CAISETGDIYGYTF. The CDR3 DNA sequence: TGTGCCATCAGTGAGACCGGGGACATCTATGGCTACACCTTC.

This clone was seen only a few times. The chain joins TRBV2 to TRBJ2-3; tentative D call: TRBD2 (5 bases). The V end lost 6 bases, the J end lost 2 bases, and 12 bases lay between the germline ends. Per germline, CDR1 SNHLY and CDR2 FYNNEI. The CDR3 contains 14 residues. The CDR3 reads CASRTDSTTDTQYF. The CDR3 bases are TGTGCCAGCAGAACGGACTCGACCACAGATACGCAGTATTTT.

This clone was seen a few times. CDR3 DNA: TGTGCCAGCAGCAGGGGGAGGGAGGGTGCCTACAATGAGCAGTTCTTC. This codes for CASSRGREGAYNEQFF. The J gene is TRBJ2-1, the V gene TRBV21-1; whether TRBD2, the table's D call, matches the DNA was not checked. TRBV21-1 is a pseudogene. The CDR3 totals 16 residues.

CDR3 loop: CASRPGTGGNQPQHF. The CDR3, as DNA: TGTGCCAGCAGACCCGGGACAGGGGGCAATCAGCCCCAGCATTTT. The J gene is TRBJ1-5, the V gene TRBV27, with 10 bases aligning to TRBD1. V lost 6 bases, J lost 2 bases, and 4 bases stayed unmatched. CDR1 MNHEY and CDR2 SMNVEV come from the germline V gene (reference sequence). CDR3 length: 15 residues.